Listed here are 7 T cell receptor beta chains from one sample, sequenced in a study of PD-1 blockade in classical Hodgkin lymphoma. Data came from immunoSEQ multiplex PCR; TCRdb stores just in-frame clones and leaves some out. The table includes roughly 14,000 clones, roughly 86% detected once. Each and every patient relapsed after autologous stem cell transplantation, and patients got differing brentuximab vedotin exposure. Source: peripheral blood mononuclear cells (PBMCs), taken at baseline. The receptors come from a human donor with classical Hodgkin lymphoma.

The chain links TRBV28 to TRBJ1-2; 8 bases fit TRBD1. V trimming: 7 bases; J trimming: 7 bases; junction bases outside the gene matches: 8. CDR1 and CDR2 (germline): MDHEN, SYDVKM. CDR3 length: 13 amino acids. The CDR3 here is CASKTGGVRGYTF. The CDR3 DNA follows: TGTGCCAGCAAAACAGGGGGGGTTCGTGGCTACACCTTC.

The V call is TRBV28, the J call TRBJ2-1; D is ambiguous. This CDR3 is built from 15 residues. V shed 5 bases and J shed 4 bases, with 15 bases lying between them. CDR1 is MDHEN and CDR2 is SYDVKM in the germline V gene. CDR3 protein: CASSLVRWGYNEQFF. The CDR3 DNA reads TGTGCCAGCAGTCTTGTTAGGTGGGGATACAATGAGCAGTTCTTC.

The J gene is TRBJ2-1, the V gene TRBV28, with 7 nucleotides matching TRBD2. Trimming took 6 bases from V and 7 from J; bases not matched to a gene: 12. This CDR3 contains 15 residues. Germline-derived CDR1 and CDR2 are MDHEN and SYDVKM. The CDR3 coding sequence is TGTGCCAGCAGAATCATAGCTAGCGGCGAAAATGAGCAGTTCTTC. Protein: CASRIIASGENEQFF. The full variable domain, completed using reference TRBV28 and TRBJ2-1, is DVKVTQSSRYLVKRTGEKVFLECVQDMDHENMFWYRQDPGLGLRLIYFSYDVKMKEKGDIPEGYSVSREKKERFSLILESASTNQTSMYLCASRIIASGENEQFFGPGTRLTVL.

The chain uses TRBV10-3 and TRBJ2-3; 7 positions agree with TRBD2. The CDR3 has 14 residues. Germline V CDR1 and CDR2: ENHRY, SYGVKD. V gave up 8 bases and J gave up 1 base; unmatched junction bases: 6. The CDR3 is CAIRGTSGTDTQYF. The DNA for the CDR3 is TGTGCCATCCGGGGTACTAGCGGCACAGATACGCAGTATTTT.

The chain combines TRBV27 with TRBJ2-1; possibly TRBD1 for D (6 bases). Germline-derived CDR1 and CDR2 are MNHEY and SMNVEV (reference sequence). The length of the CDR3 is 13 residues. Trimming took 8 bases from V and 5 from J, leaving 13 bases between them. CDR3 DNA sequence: TGTGCCAGCGGGGTCGGACAGCACAATGAGCAGTTCTTC. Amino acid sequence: CASGVGQHNEQFF.

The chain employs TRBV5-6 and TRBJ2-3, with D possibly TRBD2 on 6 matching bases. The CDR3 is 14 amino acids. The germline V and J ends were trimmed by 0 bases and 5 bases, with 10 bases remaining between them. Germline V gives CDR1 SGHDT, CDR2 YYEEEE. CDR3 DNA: TGTGCCAGCAGCTTGGTTGGGGGAGGAGATACGCAGTATTTT. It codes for CASSLVGGGDTQYF.

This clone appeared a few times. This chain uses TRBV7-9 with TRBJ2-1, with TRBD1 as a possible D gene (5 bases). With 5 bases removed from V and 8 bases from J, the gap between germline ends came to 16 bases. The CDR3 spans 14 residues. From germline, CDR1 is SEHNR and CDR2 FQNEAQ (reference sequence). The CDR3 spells CASSIEGAPDEQFF. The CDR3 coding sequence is TGTGCCAGCAGCATAGAAGGGGCTCCCGATGAGCAGTTCTTC.